This T cell receptor beta chain was sequenced during a study of blood T cell repertoires in COVID-19. As regards this clone: The junction departs from germline at one end; a sequencing error may be responsible.

The data were produced by immunoSEQ multiplex PCR, yet TCRdb's version contains in-frame clones alone and is incomplete. Of approximately 290,000 clones detected, 80% to 85% appear once; the ten largest clones hold around 16%. This CDR3 comprises 14 residues. Germline CDR1 LNHDA, CDR2 SQIVND (reference sequence). This sequence originates from a person between 65 and 80 years old with COVID-19, enrolled during active disease. Sequenced material: peripheral blood. This rearrangement joins TRBV19 to TRBJ2-7; 12 bases agree with TRBD1. This chain's CDR3 is CASSRWTGQGAESF. CDR3 bases: TGTGCCAGTAGTAGATGGACGGGACAGGGGGCGGAGAGCTTC.